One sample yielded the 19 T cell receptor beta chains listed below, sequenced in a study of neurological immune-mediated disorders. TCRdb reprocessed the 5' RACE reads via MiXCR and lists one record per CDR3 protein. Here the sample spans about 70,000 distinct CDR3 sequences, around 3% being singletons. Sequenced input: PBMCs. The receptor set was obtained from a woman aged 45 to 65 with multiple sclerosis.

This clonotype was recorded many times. CDR3 nucleotides: TGTGCCAGCAGCCAAGACCCTAGACGCTACGAGCAGTACTTC. The encoded protein is CASSQDPRRYEQYF. The chain joins TRBV14 to TRBJ2-7; D unresolved. CDR1 and CDR2 from the germline V gene are SGHDN and FVKESK. CDR3 size: 14 residues. The V end lost 0 bases, the J end lost 3 bases, and 9 bases lay between the germline ends.

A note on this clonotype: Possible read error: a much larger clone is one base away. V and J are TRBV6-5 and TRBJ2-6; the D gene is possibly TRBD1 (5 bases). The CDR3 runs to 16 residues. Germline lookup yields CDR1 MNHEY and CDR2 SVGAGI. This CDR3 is CASSYSDGSGAKVLTF. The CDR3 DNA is TGTGCCAGCAGTTACTCGGACGGCTCTGGGGCCAAAGTCCTGACTTTC.

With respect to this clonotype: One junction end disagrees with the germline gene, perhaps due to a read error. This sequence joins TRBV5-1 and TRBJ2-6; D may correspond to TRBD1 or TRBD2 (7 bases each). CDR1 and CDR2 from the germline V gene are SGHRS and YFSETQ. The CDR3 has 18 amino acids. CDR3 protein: CAISLGGTDTTGANVLTF. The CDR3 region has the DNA TGCGCCATCAGCTTGGGGGGGACAGACACAACTGGGGCCAACGTCCTGACTTTC.

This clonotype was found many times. DNA of the CDR3: TGTGCCAGCAGCTCAGAGGCGGCAGGGCCCTCCTCTGGGGCCAACGTCCTGACTTTC. Translated, it gives CASSSEAAGPSSGANVLTF. The chain combines TRBV7-9 with TRBJ2-6, with D possibly being TRBD1 (5 bases). The CDR3 is 19 residues long. Germline-derived CDR1 and CDR2 are SEHNR and FQNEAQ (reference sequence). V lost 4 bases and J lost 0, with 19 bases in between.

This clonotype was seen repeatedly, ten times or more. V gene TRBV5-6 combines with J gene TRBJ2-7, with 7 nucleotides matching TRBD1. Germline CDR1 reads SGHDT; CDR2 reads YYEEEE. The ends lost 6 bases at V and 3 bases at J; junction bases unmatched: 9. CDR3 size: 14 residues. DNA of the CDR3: TGTGCCAGCATTCCTCCGGGACAGAGCTACGAGCAGTACGTC. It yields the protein CASIPPGQSYEQYV.

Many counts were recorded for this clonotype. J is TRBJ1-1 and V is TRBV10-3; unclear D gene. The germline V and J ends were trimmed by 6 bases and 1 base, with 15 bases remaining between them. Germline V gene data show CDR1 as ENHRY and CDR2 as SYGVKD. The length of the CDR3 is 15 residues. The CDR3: CAISPDRGKNTEAFF. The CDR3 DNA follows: TGTGCCATCAGCCCTGACCGGGGTAAGAACACTGAAGCTTTCTTT.

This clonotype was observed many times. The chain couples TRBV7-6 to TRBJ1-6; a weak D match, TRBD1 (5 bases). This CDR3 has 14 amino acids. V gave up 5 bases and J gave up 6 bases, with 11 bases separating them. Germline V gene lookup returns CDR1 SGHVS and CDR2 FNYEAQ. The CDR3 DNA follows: TGTGCCAGCAGCCAGGGACTTCCTAATTCACCCCTCCACTTT. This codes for CASSQGLPNSPLHF.

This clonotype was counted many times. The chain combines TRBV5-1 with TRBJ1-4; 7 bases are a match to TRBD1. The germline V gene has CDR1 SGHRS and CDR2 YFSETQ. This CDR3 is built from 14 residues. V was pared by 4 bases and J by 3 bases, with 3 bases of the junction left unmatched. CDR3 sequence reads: CASSDGQANEKLFF. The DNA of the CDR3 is TGCGCCAGCAGCGACGGACAGGCTAATGAAAAACTGTTTTTT.

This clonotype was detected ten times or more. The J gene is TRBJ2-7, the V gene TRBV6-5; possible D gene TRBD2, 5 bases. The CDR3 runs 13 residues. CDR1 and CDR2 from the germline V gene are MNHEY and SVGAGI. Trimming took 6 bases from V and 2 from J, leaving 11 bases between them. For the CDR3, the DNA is TGTGCCAGCAGCACCCCGGGGACCTACGAGCAGTACTTC. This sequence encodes CASSTPGTYEQYF.

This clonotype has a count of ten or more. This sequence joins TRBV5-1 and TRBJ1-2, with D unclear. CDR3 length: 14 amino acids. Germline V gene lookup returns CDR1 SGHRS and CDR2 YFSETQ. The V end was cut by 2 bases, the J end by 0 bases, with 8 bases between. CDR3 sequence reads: CASSFGSSNYGYTF. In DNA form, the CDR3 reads TGCGCCAGCAGCTTTGGGAGCTCTAACTATGGCTACACCTTC.

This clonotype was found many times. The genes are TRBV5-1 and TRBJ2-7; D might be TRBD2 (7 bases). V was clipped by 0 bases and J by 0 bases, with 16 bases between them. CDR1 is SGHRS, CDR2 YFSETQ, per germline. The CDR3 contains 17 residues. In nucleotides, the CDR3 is TGCGCCAGCAGCTTGGGGGGGGCGGGAGCCTTCTCCTACGAGCAGTACTTC. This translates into CASSLGGAGAFSYEQYF.

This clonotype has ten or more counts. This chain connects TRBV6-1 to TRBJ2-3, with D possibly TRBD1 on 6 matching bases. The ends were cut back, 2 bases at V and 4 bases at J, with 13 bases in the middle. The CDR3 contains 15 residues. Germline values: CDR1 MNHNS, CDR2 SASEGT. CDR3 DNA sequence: TGTGCCAGCAGTGAAATAACTGGGGGCCCAGATACGCAGTATTTT. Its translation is CASSEITGGPDTQYF.

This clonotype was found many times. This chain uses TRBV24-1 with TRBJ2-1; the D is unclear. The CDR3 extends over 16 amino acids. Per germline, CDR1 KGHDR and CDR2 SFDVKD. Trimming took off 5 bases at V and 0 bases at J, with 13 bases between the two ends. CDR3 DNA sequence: TGTGCCACCAGTGGGAAGGGCCCGAGCTCCTACAATGAGCAGTTCTTC. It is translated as CATSGKGPSSYNEQFF.

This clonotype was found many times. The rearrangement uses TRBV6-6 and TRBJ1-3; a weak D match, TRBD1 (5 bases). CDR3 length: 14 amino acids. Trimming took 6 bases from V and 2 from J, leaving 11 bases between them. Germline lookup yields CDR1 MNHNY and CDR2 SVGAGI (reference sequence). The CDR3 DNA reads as TGTGCCAGCAGCTCGGGGGAGACTGGAAACACCATATATTTT. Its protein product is CASSSGETGNTIYF.

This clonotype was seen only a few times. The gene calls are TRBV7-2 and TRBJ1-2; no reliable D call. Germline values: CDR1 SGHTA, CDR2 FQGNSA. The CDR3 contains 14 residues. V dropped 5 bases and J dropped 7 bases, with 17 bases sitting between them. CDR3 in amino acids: CASSLSDFGFGYTF. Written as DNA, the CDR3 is TGTGCCAGCAGCCTCTCGGACTTCGGGTTTGGCTACACCTTC.

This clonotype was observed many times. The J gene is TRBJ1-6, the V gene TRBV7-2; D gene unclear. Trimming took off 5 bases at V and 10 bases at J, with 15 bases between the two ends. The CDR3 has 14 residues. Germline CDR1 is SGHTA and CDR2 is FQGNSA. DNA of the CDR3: TGTGCCAGCAGCCCATACAATGGGGAGTCACCCCTCCACTTT. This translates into CASSPYNGESPLHF.

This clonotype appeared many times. CDR3 sequence (DNA): TGTGCCAGCAGCTTAGCGGGGTGGGGCACCGGGGAGCTGTTTTTT. As protein: CASSLAGWGTGELFF. This chain connects TRBV7-2 to TRBJ2-2, with D unresolved. The CDR3 is made up of 15 amino acids. The germline V gene has CDR1 SGHTA and CDR2 FQGNSA. V was cut by 0 bases and J by 4 bases, with 9 bases left in between.

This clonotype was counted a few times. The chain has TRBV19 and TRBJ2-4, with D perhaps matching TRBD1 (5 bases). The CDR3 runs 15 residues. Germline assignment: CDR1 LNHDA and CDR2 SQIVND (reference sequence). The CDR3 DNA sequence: TGTGCGGGGCGCACAACGCACAACCCTAGAAACATTCAGTACTTC. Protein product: CAGRTTHNPRNIQYF.

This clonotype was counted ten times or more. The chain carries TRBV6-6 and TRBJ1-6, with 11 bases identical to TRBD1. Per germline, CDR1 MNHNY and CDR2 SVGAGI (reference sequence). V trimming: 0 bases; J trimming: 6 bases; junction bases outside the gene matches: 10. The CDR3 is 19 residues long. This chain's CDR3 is CASSYSSGTGGYTNSPLHF. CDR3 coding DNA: TGTGCCAGCAGTTACTCCTCCGGGACAGGGGGATATACTAATTCACCCCTCCACTTT.